This entry describes one T cell receptor beta chain. Its cognate antigen is unknown. TRB cDNA was prepared as libraries by UMI-labeled 5' RACE. Each CDR3 protein gets one entry in TCRdb, which reprocessed the 5' RACE reads and gives no DNA. The table lists approximately 90,000 distinct CDR3 sequences, with approximately 0.5% in the top ten. The sample belongs to a study of CXCR3-negative and CXCR3-positive naive CD8 T cells. The CDR3 is made up of 14 amino acids. CDR1 and CDR2 (germline): DFQATT, SNEGSKA (reference sequence). Study conclusions and caveats: TRB CDR3 hydrophobicity was greater in CXCR3-positive naive cells than in CXCR3-negative naive cells.

The chain has TRBV20-1 and TRBJ2-3; absent DNA, TCRdb's TRBD2 call cannot be checked. The source material was naive CXCR3+ CD8+ T cells from blood. Subset: CD45RO-CCR7+CD27+CD95- naive CD8+ T cells expressing CXCR3 (TNR3+). This receptor was identified in a human donor in good health. Some clones in this sample may be carry-over from other donors' samples. The CDR3 reads CSGPRTSVVDTQYF.